This TCR beta chain originates from a study of T cell responses to AZD1222 COVID-19 vaccine. The CDR3 runs to 14 residues. Germline lookup yields CDR1 SNHLY and CDR2 FYNNEI. The junction had 6 bases not matched to a gene; V was cut back by 6 bases and J by 4 bases. This table comes from immunoSEQ multiplex PCR, and its TCRdb copy is limited to in-frame clones, with some not included. The sample shows about 260,000 clones, 93% of them seen only once. The chain combines TRBV2 with TRBJ1-1; 9 bases agree with TRBD1. The receptor was isolated from an adult in good health. The sequencing used peripheral blood, collected on day 0 of AZD1222 vaccination. The CDR3 here is CASRGTGLGTEAFF. CDR3 DNA: TGTGCCAGCAGAGGGACAGGGTTGGGCACTGAAGCTTTCTTT.